Sequencing of this T cell receptor (beta chain) was carried out in a study of technical replicates of blood from a handful of donors. Deletions cut 2 bases from V and 3 bases from J, with 16 bases between. The CDR3 contains 17 residues. Germline V gives CDR1 MDHEN, CDR2 SYDVKM. The assay was immunoSEQ multiplex PCR, and TCRdb's table has in-frame clones only and misses some. The table lists more than 75,000 clones, just under 95% of them singletons, with 0.2% to 0.3% in the top ten. The rearrangement joins TRBV28 to TRBJ2-2, with D possibly TRBD2 on 6 matching bases. Sequencing used T cells isolated from PBMCs. The source is a human donor in good health. CDR3 sequence (DNA): TGTGCCAGCAGTTTACCAGCCCGGGGGATACACACCGGGGAGCTGTTTTTT. This codes for CASSLPARGIHTGELFF.